Each of the 3 T cell receptor beta chains below was sequenced from the same sample in a study of T cell changes during pregnancy in multiple sclerosis. Assay: immunoSEQ multiplex PCR; the TCRdb copy retains only in-frame clones and omits some. Counted here are tens of thousands of clones, 93% occurring once; the ten biggest clones make up under 3%. The sequenced sample was peripheral blood, obtained in the second trimester of pregnancy. The source of these receptors is a female donor with multiple sclerosis, enrolled in a pregnancy study.

The chain couples TRBV6-1 to TRBJ2-1; TRBD2 matches at 9 bases. After removal of 2 bases from V and 4 bases from J, the junction contained 3 bases not matched to a gene. The germline CDR1 and CDR2 sequences are MNHNS and SASEGT. The CDR3 is 15 amino acids. This CDR3 reads CASSERAGGYNEQFF. The CDR3 coding sequence is TGTGCCAGCAGTGAAAGGGCGGGGGGGTACAATGAGCAGTTCTTC.

The V call is TRBV28, the J call TRBJ2-1; 8 bases map to TRBD2. In germline, CDR1 is MDHEN, CDR2 SYDVKM. Germline trimming cut 4 bases from V and 5 bases from J; bases unmatched to any gene: 4. This CDR3 region has 14 residues. CDR3: CASSSAGGHNEQFF. As DNA, the CDR3 is TGTGCCAGCAGTTCCGCGGGGGGACACAATGAGCAGTTCTTC.

The chain uses TRBV4-2 and TRBJ1-2, with D unresolved. The CDR3 has 13 amino acids. Germline CDR1 and CDR2: LGHNA and YNFKEQ. With 0 bases removed from V and 1 base from J, the gap between germline ends came to 3 bases. This CDR3 is CASSQELNYGYTF. DNA of the CDR3: TGTGCCAGCAGCCAAGAACTTAACTATGGCTACACCTTC.